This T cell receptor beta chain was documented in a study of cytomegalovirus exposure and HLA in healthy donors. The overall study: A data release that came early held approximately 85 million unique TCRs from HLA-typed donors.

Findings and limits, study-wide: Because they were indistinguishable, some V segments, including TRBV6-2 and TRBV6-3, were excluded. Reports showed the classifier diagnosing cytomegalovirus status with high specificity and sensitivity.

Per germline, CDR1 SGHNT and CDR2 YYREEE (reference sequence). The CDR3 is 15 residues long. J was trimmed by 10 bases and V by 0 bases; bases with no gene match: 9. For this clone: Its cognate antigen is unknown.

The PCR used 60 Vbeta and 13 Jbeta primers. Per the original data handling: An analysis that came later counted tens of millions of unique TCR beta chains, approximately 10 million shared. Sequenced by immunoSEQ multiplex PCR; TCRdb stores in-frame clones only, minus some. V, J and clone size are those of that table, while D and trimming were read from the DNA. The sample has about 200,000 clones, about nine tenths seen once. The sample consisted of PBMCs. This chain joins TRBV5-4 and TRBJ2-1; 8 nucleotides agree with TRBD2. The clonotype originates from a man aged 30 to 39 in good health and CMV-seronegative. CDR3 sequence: CASSLGLAGTGEQFF. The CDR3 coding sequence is TGTGCCAGCAGCTTGGGTCTAGCGGGCACAGGGGAGCAGTTCTTC.